Here is one TCR beta chain with its context. In germline, CDR1 is SNHLY, CDR2 FYNNEI. Trimming pared 4 bases from V and 7 bases from J, leaving 16 bases between. The CDR3 loop spans 14 amino acids. This entry comes from a study of blood T cell repertoires in COVID-19. Original processing methods: It was from reference gene primer amplification that nucleated cell counts were estimated. TCRdb keeps only in-frame clones here, not all; method: immunoSEQ multiplex PCR. V and J calls and clone size are given by that table; D and trimming were obtained from the DNA. Here the sample spans approximately 120,000 clones, 70% to 90% being singletons.

The chain combines TRBV2 with TRBJ2-5, with no clear D. Specimen: peripheral blood. The sequence derives from a woman between 45 and 65 years old who had recovered from COVID-19. The CDR3 DNA is TGTGCCAGCAGTGTGAACTCCTATGGTGGGACCCAGTACTTC. It yields the protein CASSVNSYGGTQYF.